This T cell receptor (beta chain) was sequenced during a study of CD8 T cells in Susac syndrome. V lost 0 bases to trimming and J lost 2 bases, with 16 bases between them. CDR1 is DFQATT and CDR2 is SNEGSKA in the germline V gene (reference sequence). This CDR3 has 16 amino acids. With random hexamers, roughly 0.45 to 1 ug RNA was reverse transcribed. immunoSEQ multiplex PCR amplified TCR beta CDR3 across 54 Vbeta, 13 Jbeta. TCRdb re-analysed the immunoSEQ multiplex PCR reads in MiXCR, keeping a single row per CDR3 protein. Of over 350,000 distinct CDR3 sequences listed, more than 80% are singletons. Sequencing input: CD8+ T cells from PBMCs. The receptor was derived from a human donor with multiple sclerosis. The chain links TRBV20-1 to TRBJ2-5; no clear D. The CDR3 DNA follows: TGCAGTGCTAGAGATTCCTATCGGGTAGTACAAGAGACCCAGTACTTC. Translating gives CSARDSYRVVQETQYF.